The 3 T cell receptor beta chains presented below share a single source sample, sequenced in a study of cytomegalovirus exposure and HLA in healthy donors. PCR employed 60 Vbeta and 13 Jbeta primers. Measured with immunoSEQ multiplex PCR; TCRdb has only the in-frame clones, and not every one. The table includes about 110,000 clones, around three quarters detected once. The source material was PBMCs. The source is a woman between 40 and 50 years old in good health and CMV-seronegative.

The chain recombines TRBV6-1 with TRBJ2-1; D is perhaps TRBD2 (7 bases). V lost 7 bases and J 6 bases, leaving 19 bases between the germline ends. The CDR3 is 15 residues long. The germline V gene has CDR1 MNHNS and CDR2 SASEGT. CDR3 protein: CASTFVGGGSNEQFF. The CDR3 DNA is TGTGCCAGCACCTTTGTGGGGGGGGGCTCCAATGAGCAGTTCTTC.

This clone has a handful of counts. The CDR3 here is CASTTPGGYTF. CDR3 sequence (DNA): TGTGCCAGCACCACCCCGGGAGGCTACACCTTC. This chain joins TRBV28 and TRBJ1-2, with unresolved D. The CDR3 runs to 11 residues. Germline V lookup: CDR1 MDHEN, CDR2 SYDVKM. Between the trimmed V and J ends, which lost 7 bases and 8 bases, there was a span of 11 bases.

This clone showed up just a few times. This sequence joins TRBV7-8 and TRBJ2-3; D is undetermined. The germline V gene has CDR1 SGHVS and CDR2 FQNEAQ. V lost 3 bases and J lost 0, with 13 bases in between. The CDR3 spans 16 residues. The DNA for the CDR3 is TGTGCCAGCAGCTTGTCCTCCCCGGTTAGCACAGATACGCAGTATTTT. Translated, it gives CASSLSSPVSTDTQYF. Looking up the rest from reference TRBV7-8 and TRBJ2-3 gives the full variable domain: GAGVSQSPRYKVAKRGQDVALRCDPISGHVSLFWYQQALGQGPEFLTYFQNEAQLDKSGLPSDRFFAERPEGSVSTLKIQRTQQEDSAVYLCASSLSSPVSTDTQYFGPGTRLTVL.